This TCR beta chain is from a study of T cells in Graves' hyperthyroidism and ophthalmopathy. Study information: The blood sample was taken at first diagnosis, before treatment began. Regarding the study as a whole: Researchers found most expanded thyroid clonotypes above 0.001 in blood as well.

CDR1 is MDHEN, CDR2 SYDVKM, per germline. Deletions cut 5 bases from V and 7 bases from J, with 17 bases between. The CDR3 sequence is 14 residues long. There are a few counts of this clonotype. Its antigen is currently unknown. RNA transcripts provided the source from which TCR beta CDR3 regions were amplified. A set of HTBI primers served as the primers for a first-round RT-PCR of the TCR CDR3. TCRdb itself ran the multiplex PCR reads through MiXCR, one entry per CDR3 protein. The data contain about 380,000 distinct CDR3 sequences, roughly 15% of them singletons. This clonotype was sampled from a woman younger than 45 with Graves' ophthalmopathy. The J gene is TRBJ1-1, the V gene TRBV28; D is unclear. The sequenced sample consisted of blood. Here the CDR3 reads CASSPGPRLSEAFF. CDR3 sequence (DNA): TGTGCCAGCAGTCCCGGCCCCAGGCTGAGTGAAGCTTTCTTT.